This T cell receptor beta chain was sequenced during a study of CD8 T cells in ankylosing spondylitis (dated by TCRdb to about 2017). Describing the broader study: To find TCR variants linked to disease, the study profiled T cell receptor beta repertoires in ankylosing spondylitis patients and healthy donors. The full study cohort was made up of under 30 ankylosing spondylitis patients and 108 healthy donors. Samples of peripheral blood were taken, and for ankylosing spondylitis patients, synovial fluid was collected as well. The research as a whole found: The disease-linked clones had a CD8+ phenotype and were found at relatively low frequencies in peripheral blood. Some motif variants were previously reported in synovial fluid and blood of reactive arthritis patients, suggesting common disease-initiation mechanisms. The disease-linked clones were reported to be significantly enriched in matched synovial fluid samples from ankylosing spondylitis patients. A TCR beta motif of seven or eight highly homologous amino acid variants appeared characteristic of blood from ankylosing spondylitis patients.

Sequencing used an Illumina HiSeq 2500. TCR beta libraries were prepared by quantitative 5'-RACE with molecular barcodes. The study's processing was this. To identify disease-linked TCR variants, a new computational method was used, one built on a probabilistic model of VDJ rearrangement. TCRdb's own reprocessing of the public reads used fastp at Q25 and MiXCR and kept productive beta chains. For every CDR3 protein sequence, its rows merge into one entry that carries the most common genes and DNA. The V and J calls and clone size come from TCRdb's table, not from the authors' own analysis. The sample contains roughly 180,000 distinct CDR3 sequences, 9.8% of them found a single time. The ten biggest clones cover around 16% of the sample. Concerning this clonotype: The specificity of this receptor is unknown. No quality values exist for individual bases; no much larger clone is one base distant.

The sequenced sample was blood, either unsorted or a sorted T cell fraction (not recorded which). This TCR came from a female donor with ankylosing spondylitis or in good health (not recorded which).

The sequence in DNA is TGTGCCAGCAGTCAAAGACTAGCGGGAGCGCCCTACAATGAGCAGTTCTTC. It is translated as CASSQRLAGAPYNEQFF. This receptor chain uses TRBV2 and TRBJ2-1; 12 middle bases align to TRBD2. The germline V gene supplies CDR1 SNHLY and CDR2 FYNNEI. V lost 5 bases and J lost 2 bases, and the count of bases not matched to a germline gene is 7. Counted from cysteine to phenylalanine, this CDR3 has 17 amino acids. Only the CDR3 part of the read is kept: 51 bases, read in frame from the first base.